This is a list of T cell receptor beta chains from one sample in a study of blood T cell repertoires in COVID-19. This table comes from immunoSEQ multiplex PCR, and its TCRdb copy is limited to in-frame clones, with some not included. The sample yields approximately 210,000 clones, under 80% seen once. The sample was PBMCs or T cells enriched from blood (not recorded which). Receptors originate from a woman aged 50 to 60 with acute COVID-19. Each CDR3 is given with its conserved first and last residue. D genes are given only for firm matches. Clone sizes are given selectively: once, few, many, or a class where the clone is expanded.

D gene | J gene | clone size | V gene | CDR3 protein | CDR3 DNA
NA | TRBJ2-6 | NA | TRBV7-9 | CASSTVDSSGANVLTF | TGTGCCAGCAGCACGGTCGACTCCTCTGGGGCCAACGTCCTGACTTTC
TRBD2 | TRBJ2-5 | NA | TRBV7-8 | CASSSGTSGGQETQYF | TGTGCCAGCAGCTCGGGGACTAGCGGGGGGCAAGAGACCCAGTACTTC
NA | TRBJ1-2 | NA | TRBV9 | CASSDPMRANYGYTF | TGTGCCAGCAGCGACCCAATGAGGGCGAACTATGGCTACACCTTC
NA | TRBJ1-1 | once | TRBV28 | CASSWANTEAFF | TGTGCCAGCAGTTGGGCGAACACTGAAGCTTTCTTT
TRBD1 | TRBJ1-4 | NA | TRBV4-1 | CASSQPTGYDEKLFF | TGCGCCAGCAGCCAACCGACAGGGTATGATGAAAAACTGTTTTTT
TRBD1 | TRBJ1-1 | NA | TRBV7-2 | CASSGQGPLEAFF | TGTGCCAGCAGCGGACAGGGACCCCTGGAAGCTTTCTTT
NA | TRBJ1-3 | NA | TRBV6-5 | CASTLGNTIYF | TGTGCCAGCACCCTGGGAAACACCATATATTTT
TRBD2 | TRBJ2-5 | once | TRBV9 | CASSVELGGTETQYF | TGTGCCAGCAGCGTAGAGTTGGGGGGGACAGAGACCCAGTACTTC
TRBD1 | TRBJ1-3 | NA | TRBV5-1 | CASSDPGQITGNTIYF | TGCGCCAGCAGCGATCCGGGACAGATAACTGGAAACACCATATATTTT
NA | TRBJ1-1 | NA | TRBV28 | CASSYAVSFF | TGTGCCAGCAGTTACGCGGTTTCTTTCTTT
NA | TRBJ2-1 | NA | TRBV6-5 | CASSSGTEIYNEQFF | TGTGCCAGCAGTTCCGGGACTGAGATCTACAATGAGCAGTTCTTC
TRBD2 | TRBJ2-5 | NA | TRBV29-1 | CSVVRLAGPQETQYF | TGCAGCGTTGTCCGTCTAGCGGGGCCGCAAGAGACCCAGTACTTC
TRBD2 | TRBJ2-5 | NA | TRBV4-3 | CASSQERGVETQYF | TGCGCCAGCAGCCAAGAACGGGGGGTAGAGACCCAGTACTTC
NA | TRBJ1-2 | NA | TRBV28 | CASSRQTGPREHGYTF | TGTGCCAGCAGTCGCCAAACAGGGCCCCGCGAGCATGGCTACACCTTC
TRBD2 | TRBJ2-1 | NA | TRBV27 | CASSFAGGQNEQFF | TGTGCCAGCAGTTTCGCGGGGGGCCAGAATGAGCAGTTCTTC
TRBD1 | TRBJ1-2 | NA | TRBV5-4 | CASSFPGQGNYGYTF | TGTGCCAGCAGCTTCCCTGGACAGGGGAACTATGGCTACACCTTC
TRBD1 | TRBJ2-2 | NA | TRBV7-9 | CASSPRQGLHTGELFF | TGTGCCAGCAGCCCCCGACAGGGTTTACACACCGGGGAGCTGTTTTTT
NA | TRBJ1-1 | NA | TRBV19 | CASSPALNTEAFF | TGTGCCAGTAGTCCAGCGCTAAACACTGAAGCTTTCTTT
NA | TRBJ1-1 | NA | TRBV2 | CASRGTELNTEAFF | TGTGCCAGCAGAGGTACAGAACTTAACACTGAAGCTTTCTTT
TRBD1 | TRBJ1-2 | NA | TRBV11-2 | CASSSIPGTAYGYTF | TGTGCCAGCAGCTCTATCCCCGGGACAGCCTATGGCTACACCTTC
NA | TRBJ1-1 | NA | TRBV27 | CASSLLLAGEAFF | TGTGCCAGCAGTCTCCTCCTGGCTGGTGAAGCTTTCTTT
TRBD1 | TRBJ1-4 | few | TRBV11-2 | CASSLGGGRSEKLFF | TGTGCCAGCAGCTTAGGAGGGGGCAGGAGTGAAAAACTGTTTTTT
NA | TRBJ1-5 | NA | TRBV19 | CASTGEATGQPQHF | TGTGCCAGTACTGGTGAGGCCACGGGTCAGCCCCAGCATTTT
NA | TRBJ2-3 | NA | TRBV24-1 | CATGPLGGDTDTQYF | TGTGCCACCGGGCCCCTCGGAGGGGACACAGATACGCAGTATTTT
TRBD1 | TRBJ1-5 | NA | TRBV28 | CASSLLGAGQGSSKPQHF | TGTGCCAGCAGTTTATTGGGGGCGGGACAGGGGAGTAGTAAGCCCCAGCATTTT
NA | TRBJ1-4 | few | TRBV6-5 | CASSPSGGGEKLFF | TGTGCCAGCAGTCCGTCGGGGGGAGGGGAAAAACTGTTTTTT
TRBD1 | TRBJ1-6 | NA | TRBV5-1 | CASSLAGRGSPLHF | TGCGCCAGCAGCTTGGCCGGCAGGGGGTCACCCCTCCACTTT
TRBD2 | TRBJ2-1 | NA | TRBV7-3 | CASSTTSGGAHEQFF | TGTGCCAGCAGCACCACTAGCGGGGGGGCCCATGAGCAGTTCTTC
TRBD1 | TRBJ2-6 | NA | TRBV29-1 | CSVEDWTGRANVLTF | TGCAGCGTTGAAGATTGGACAGGGAGAGCCAACGTCCTGACTTTC
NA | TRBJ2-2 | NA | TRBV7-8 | CASRRTRNTGELFF | TGTGCCAGCAGACGTACACGGAACACCGGGGAGCTGTTTTTT
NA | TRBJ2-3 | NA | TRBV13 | CASRGGTDTQYF | TGTGCCAGCAGGGGAGGAACAGATACGCAGTATTTT
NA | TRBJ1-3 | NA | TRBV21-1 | CASSMTGGSSGNTIYF | TGTGCCAGCAGCATGACAGGGGGAAGCTCTGGAAACACCATATATTTT
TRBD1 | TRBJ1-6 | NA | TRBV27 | CASSYERQGGSPLHF | TGTGCCAGCAGTTATGAGCGGCAGGGGGGCTCACCCCTCCACTTT
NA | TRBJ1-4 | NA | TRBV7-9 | CASSPNPGARNEKLFF | TGTGCCAGCAGCCCTAACCCAGGGGCCAGGAATGAAAAACTGTTTTTT
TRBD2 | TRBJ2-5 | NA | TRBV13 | CASSLTSGQETQYF | TGTGCCAGCAGCTTGACTAGCGGACAAGAGACCCAGTACTTC
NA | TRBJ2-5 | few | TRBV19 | CASKGGRGQETQYF | TGTGCCAGTAAGGGAGGTCGGGGCCAAGAGACCCAGTACTTC
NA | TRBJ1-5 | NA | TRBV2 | CASTGTNDQPQHF | TGTGCCAGCACCGGGACAAACGACCAGCCCCAGCATTTT
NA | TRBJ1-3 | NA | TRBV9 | CASSGIPGSGNTIYF | TGTGCCAGCAGCGGAATCCCCGGGTCTGGAAACACCATATATTTT
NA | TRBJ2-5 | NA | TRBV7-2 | CASSLRGQETQYF | TGTGCCAGCAGCTTACGGGGCCAAGAGACCCAGTACTTC
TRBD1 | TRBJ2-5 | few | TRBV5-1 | CASSTGTGVAETQYF | TGCGCCAGCAGCACCGGGACAGGGGTTGCGGAGACCCAGTACTTC
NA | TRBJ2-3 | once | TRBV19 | CASSFPAGGTDTQYF | TGTGCCAGTAGTTTCCCCGCCGGGGGCACAGATACGCAGTATTTT
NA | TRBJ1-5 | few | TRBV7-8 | CASSFRGDQPQHF | TGTGCCAGCAGCTTCCGGGGGGATCAGCCCCAGCATTTT
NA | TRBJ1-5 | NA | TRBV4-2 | CASSQEGQHDNQPQHF | TGTGCCAGCAGCCAAGAGGGGCAGCACGACAATCAGCCCCAGCATTTT
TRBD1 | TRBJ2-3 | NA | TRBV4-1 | CASSLQGARADTQYF | TGCGCCAGCAGCCTACAGGGGGCGCGGGCAGATACGCAGTATTTT
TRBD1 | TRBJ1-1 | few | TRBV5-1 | CASSANIDRVAFF | TGCGCCAGCAGCGCAAACATCGACAGGGTCGCTTTCTTT
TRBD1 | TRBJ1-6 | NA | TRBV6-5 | CASSYPLGQGNSPLHF | TGTGCCAGCAGTTACCCACTAGGACAGGGGAATTCACCCCTCCACTTT
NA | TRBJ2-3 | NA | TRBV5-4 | CASTLQTNADTQYF | TGTGCCAGCACCCTCCAGACTAATGCAGATACGCAGTATTTT
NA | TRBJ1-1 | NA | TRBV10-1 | CASSESGAGYTEAFF | TGCGCCAGCAGTGAGTCGGGGGCAGGGTACACTGAAGCTTTCTTT
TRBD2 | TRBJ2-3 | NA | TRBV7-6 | CASSLGVTSGGGTDTQYF | TGTGCCAGCAGCTTAGGCGTGACTAGCGGGGGGGGGACAGATACGCAGTATTTT
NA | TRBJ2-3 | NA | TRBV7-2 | CASSLDLASTDTQYF | TGTGCCAGCAGCTTAGATCTAGCGAGCACAGATACGCAGTATTTT
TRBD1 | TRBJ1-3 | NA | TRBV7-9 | CASSSRGTGTGNTIYF | TGTGCCAGCAGCTCCCGGGGGACAGGGACTGGAAACACCATATATTTT
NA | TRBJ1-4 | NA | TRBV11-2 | CASSLQWGGEKLFF | TGTGCCAGCAGTTTGCAGTGGGGCGGTGAAAAACTGTTTTTT
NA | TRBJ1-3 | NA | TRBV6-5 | CASSRGNTIYF | TGTGCCAGCAGCCGGGGAAACACCATATATTTT
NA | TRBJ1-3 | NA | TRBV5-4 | CASSLQGYSGNTIYF | TGTGCCAGCAGCTTACAGGGCTACTCTGGAAACACCATATATTTT
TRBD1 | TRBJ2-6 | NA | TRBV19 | CASRPGQGPTGANVLTF | TGTGCCAGTAGGCCGGGACAGGGGCCTACTGGGGCCAACGTCCTGACTTTC